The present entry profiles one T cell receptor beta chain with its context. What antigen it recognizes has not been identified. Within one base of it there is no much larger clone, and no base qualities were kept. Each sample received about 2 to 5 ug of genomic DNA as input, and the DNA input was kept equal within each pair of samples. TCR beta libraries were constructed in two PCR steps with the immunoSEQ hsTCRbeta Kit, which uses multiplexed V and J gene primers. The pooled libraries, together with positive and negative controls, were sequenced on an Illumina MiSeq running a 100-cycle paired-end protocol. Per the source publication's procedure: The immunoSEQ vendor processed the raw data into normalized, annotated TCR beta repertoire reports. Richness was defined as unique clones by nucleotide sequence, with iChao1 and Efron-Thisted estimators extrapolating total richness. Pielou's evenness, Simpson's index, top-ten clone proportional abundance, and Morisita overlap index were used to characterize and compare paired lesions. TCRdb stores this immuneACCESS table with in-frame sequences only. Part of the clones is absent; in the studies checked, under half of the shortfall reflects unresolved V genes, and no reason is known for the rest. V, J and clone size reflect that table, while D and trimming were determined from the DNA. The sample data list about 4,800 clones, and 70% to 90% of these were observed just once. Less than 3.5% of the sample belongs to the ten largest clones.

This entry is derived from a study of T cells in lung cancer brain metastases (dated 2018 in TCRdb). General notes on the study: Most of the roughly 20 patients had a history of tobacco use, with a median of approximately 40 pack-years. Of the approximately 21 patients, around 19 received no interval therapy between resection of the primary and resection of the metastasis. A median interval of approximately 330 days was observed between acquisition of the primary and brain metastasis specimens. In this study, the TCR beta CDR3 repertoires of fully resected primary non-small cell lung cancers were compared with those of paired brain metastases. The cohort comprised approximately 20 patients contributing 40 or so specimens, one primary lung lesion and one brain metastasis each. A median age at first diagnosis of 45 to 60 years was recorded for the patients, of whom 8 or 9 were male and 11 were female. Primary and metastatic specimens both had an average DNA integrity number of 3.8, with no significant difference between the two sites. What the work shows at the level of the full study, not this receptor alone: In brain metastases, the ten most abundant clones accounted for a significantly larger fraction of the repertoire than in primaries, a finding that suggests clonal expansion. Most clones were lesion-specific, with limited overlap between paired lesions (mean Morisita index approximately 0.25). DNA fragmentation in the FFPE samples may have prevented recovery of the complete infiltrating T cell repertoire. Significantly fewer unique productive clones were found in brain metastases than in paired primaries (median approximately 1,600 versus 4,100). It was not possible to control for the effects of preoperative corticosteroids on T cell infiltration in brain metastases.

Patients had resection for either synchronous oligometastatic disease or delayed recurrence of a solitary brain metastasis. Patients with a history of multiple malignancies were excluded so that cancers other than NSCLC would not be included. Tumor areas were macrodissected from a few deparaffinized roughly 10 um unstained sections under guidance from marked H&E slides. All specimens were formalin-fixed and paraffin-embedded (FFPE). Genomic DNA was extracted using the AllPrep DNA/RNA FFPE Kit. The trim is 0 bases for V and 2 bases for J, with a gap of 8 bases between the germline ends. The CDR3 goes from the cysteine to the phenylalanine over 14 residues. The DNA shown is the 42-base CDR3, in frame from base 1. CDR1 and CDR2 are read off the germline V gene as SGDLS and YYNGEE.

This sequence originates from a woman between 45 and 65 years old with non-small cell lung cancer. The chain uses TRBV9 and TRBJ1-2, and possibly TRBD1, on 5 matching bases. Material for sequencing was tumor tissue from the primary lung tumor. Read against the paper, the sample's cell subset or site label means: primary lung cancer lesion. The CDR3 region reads CASSVDRGNYGYTF. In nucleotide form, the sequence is TGTGCCAGCAGCGTAGATCGGGGGAACTATGGCTACACCTTC.